This T cell receptor (beta chain) was recorded in a study of T-cell reconstitution after alpha-beta-depleted transplantation in children. A library of TCRbeta sequences, prepared with unique molecular identifiers, was generated. TCRdb itself ran the PCR reads through MiXCR, one entry per CDR3 protein. Of roughly 220,000 distinct CDR3 sequences listed, approximately 8.4% are singletons. General observations from the study: Diversity and T-cell counts at one year after transplant derived mostly from new T cells. Several hundred graft clones that had expanded were reportedly the source of alpha-beta T cells about two months after transplant. Surviving recipient cells, namely T cells and thymic progenitors, were the source of high day-60 TCRbeta diversity in some patients.

This clonotype was counted ten times or more. Antigen specificity is unknown. The sequence came from a male patient aged 2 to 10 who had a stem cell transplant for acute myeloid leukemia, so the T cells may come from the graft donor. The sample in question was PBMCs, mostly from graft donor cells, obtained 360 days after TCRalphabeta/CD19-depleted stem cell transplant.

The CDR3 is CASSLNIRGPYEQYF. For the CDR3, the DNA is TGTGCCAGCAGTTTAAACATCAGGGGACCCTACGAGCAGTACTTC. V and J are TRBV27 and TRBJ2-7; the D gene is possibly TRBD1 (6 bases). From germline, CDR1 is MNHEY and CDR2 SMNVEV (reference sequence). Trimming left V 2 bases short and J 2 bases short, with 13 bases between. CDR3 length: 15 residues.